This T cell receptor beta chain was obtained from a study of T cell responses to AZD1222 COVID-19 vaccine. On the study more broadly: Both about-4-week and about-12-week second-dose recipients were combined.

Here immunoSEQ multiplex PCR was the method, and the copy in TCRdb shows in-frame clones only, minus some. Of roughly 150,000 clones listed, about 90% are singletons. Deletions cut 4 bases from V and 0 bases from J, with 12 bases between. This CDR3 has 15 residues. From germline, CDR1 is LGHDT and CDR2 YNNKEL (reference sequence). As for this clone: The antigen remains unidentified.

General study results and limits: Every sample of the repertoires postdated the peak T cell response. Spike-specific TCR breadth and depth both grew after two AZD1222 doses. Most donors were white British and more were female, and clonal diversity was possibly underestimated.

The chain has TRBV3-1 (or the pseudogene TRBV3-2) and TRBJ1-2; D is possibly TRBD1 (5 bases). This specimen consisted of peripheral blood, obtained on day 0 of AZD1222 vaccination. The clonotype originates from an adult in good health. Here the CDR3 DNA reads TGTGCCAGCAGCCCCCGGGGCACTCCTAACTATGGCTACACCTTC. Its protein product is CASSPRGTPNYGYTF.